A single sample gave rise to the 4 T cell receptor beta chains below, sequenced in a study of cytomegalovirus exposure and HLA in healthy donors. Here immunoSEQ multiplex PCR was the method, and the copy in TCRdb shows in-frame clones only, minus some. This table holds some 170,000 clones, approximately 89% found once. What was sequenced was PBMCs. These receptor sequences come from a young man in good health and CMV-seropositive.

Here the CDR3 reads CASSLDGYEQYF. The CDR3 nucleotides read TGTGCCAGCAGCCTGGACGGCTACGAGCAGTACTTC. The V gene is TRBV5-6, the J gene TRBJ2-7, with D uncertain. Trimming stripped 4 bases from V and 3 bases from J, with 8 bases between. This CDR3 spans 12 amino acids. CDR1 SGHDT and CDR2 YYEEEE come from the germline V gene.

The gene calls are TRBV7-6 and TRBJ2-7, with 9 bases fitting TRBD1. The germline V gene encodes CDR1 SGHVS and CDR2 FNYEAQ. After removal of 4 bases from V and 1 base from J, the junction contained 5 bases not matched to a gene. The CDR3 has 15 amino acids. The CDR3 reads CASSYAGQGSYEQYF. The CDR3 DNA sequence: TGTGCCAGCAGCTATGCGGGACAGGGTTCCTACGAGCAGTACTTC.

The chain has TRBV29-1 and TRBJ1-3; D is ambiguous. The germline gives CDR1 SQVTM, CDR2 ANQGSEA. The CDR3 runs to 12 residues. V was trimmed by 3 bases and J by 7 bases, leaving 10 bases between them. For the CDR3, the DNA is TGCAGCGTTGAGGCCCGAGGGAACACCATATATTTT. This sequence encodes CSVEARGNTIYF. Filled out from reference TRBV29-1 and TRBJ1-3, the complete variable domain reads SAVISQKPSRDICQRGTSLTIQCQVDSQVTMMFWYRQQPGQSLTLIATANQGSEATYESGFVIDKFPISRPNLTFSTLTVSNMSPEDSSIYLCSVEARGNTIYFGEGSWLTVV.

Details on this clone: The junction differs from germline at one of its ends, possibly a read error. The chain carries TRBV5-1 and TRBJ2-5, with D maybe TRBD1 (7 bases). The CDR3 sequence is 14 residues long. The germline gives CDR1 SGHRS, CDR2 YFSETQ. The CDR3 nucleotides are TGCACCAGCAGCTTGCAGGGGGGCGTGGAGACCCAGTACTTC. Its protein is CTSSLQGGVETQYF.